A single T cell receptor beta chain is shown here with its context. This sample is drawn from a study of OX40 agonist ivuxolimab in advanced cancers. Profiled with immunoSEQ multiplex PCR; TCRdb holds only in-frame clones, not every one. The sample lists more than 100,000 clones, over 85% seen once, with 0.15% to 0.16% in the top ten. Germline V gives CDR1 SGHTA, CDR2 FQGNSA. V lost 6 bases and J lost 7, with 9 bases in between. The length of the CDR3 is 11 residues. Sequencing used CD4+ or CD8+ T cells sorted from blood, obtained in a trial of the OX40 agonist ivuxolimab. The receptor's source is an adult with an advanced solid tumor such as melanoma, head and neck, liver or kidney cancer. The chain couples TRBV7-2 to TRBJ2-5; TRBD1 is a possible D gene (5 bases). The chain's CDR3 is CASRGPGTQYF. The DNA of the CDR3 is TGTGCCAGCAGGGGGCCGGGGACCCAGTACTTC.